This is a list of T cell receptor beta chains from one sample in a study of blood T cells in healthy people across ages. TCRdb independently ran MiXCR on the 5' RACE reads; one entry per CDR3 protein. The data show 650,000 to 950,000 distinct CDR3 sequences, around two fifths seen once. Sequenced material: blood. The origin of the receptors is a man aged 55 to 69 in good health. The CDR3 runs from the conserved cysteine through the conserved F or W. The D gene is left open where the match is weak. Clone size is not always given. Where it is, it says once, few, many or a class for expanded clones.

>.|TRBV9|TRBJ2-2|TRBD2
CASSPTSGRSNTGELFF
TGTGCCAGCAGCCCGACTAGCGGGAGATCGAACACCGGGGAGCTGTTTTTT
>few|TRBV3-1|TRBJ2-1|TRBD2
CASSLRDYYNEQFF
TGTGCCAGCAGCCTCCGGGACTATTACAATGAGCAGTTCTTC
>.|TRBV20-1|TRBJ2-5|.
CSARAAVAETQYF
TGCAGTGCTAGAGCTGCAGTGGCGGAGACCCAGTACTTC
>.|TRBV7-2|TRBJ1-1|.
CASSQAHRLSEAFF
TGTGCCAGCAGCCAAGCCCACAGACTCTCTGAAGCTTTCTTT
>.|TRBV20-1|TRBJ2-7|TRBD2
CSARTSSGAISYEQYF
TGCAGTGCCAGGACGTCTAGCGGGGCCATCTCCTACGAGCAGTACTTC
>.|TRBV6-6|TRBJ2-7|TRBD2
CASSPLGAGGSYEQYF
TGTGCCAGCAGTCCCCTTGGAGCGGGGGGGTCCTACGAGCAGTACTTC
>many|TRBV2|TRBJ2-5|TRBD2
CASSGLARGSRLETQYF
TGTGCCAGCAGTGGACTAGCGCGGGGTTCGAGACTGGAGACCCAGTACTTC
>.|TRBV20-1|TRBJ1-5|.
CSAAGTLNQPQHF
TGCAGTGCCGCCGGGACCCTTAATCAGCCCCAGCATTTT
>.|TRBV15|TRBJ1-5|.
CATSRGRGTGNQPQHF
TGTGCCACCAGCAGAGGTCGTGGGACCGGCAATCAGCCCCAGCATTTT
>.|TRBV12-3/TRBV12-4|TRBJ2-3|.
CASSRLDYTDTQYF
TGTGCCAGCAGCCGCCTTGACTACACAGATACGCAGTATTTT
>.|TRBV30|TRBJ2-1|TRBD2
CAWSGRGSDEQFF
TGTGCCTGGAGTGGGCGGGGGTCGGATGAGCAGTTCTTC
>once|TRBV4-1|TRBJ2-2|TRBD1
CASRNTGVGELFF
TGCGCCAGCCGTAATACAGGGGTTGGGGAGCTGTTTTTT
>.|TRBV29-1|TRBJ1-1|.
CSVEDPGRYCEAFF
TGCAGCGTTGAAGATCCCGGAAGGTACTGTGAAGCTTTCTTT
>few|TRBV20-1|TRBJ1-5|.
CSARDQAVNQPQHF
TGCAGTGCTAGAGATCAGGCAGTCAATCAGCCCCAGCATTTT
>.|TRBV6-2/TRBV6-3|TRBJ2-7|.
CVSRSGIYEQYF
TGTGTCAGCAGGAGCGGCATCTACGAGCAGTACTTC
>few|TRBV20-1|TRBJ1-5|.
CSARKALNQPQHF
TGCAGTGCTAGAAAGGCCCTCAATCAGCCCCAGCATTTT
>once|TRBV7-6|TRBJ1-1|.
CASSLGGAGVGAEAFF
TGTGCCAGCAGCTTAGGCGGGGCTGGGGTCGGGGCTGAAGCTTTCTTT
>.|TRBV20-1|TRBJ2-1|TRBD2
CSASGTTNEQFF
TGCAGTGCCTCCGGGACTACTAATGAGCAGTTCTTC
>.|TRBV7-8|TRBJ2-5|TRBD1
CASSPRTGDWETQYF
TGTGCCAGCAGCCCCCGGACAGGAGATTGGGAGACCCAGTACTTC
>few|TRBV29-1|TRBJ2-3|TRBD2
CSVVAPGGGILTDTQYF
TGCAGCGTTGTCGCCCCCGGGGGGGGCATACTCACAGATACGCAGTATTTT
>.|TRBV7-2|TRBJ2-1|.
CATLAGLMGTQFF
TGTGCCACACTTGCAGGGTTAATGGGGACCCAGTTCTTC
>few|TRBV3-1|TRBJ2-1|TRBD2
CASSQGGRGGTEQFF
TGTGCCAGCAGCCAAGGCGGACGGGGGGGCACTGAGCAGTTCTTC
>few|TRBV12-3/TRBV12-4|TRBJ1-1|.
CASSTGIVAFF
TGTGCCAGCAGTACAGGGATCGTCGCTTTCTTT
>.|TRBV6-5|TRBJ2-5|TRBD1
CASSRDRGWETQYF
TGTGCCAGCAGCCGGGACAGGGGTTGGGAGACCCAGTACTTC
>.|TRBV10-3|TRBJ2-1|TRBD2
CAIGERGGANEQFF
TGTGCCATCGGAGAGCGGGGGGGCGCGAATGAGCAGTTCTTC
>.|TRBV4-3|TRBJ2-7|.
CASSQEVTGPHEQYF
TGCGCCAGCAGCCAAGAGGTGACGGGACCCCACGAGCAGTACTTC
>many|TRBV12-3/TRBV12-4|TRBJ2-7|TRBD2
CASSLGSGGPYEQYF
TGTGCCAGCAGTTTAGGTAGCGGGGGACCCTACGAGCAGTACTTC
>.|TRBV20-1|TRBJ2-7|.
CSARVPRQVEQYF
TGCAGTGCTAGAGTACCGAGACAAGTCGAGCAGTACTTC